This record concerns one TCR beta chain sequence. RNA transcripts provided the source from which TCR beta CDR3 regions were amplified. The TCR CDR3 was amplified in a first-round RT-PCR using the HTBI primer set. TCRdb independently ran MiXCR on the multiplex PCR reads; one entry per CDR3 protein. The table lists hundreds of thousands of distinct CDR3 sequences, 15% to 20% of them singletons. The sample originates from a study of T cells in Graves' hyperthyroidism and ophthalmopathy. The CDR3 is 13 amino acids. The V gene's germline CDR1 is DFQATT and CDR2 SNEGSKA (reference sequence). V shed 3 bases, J shed 2 bases, and the junction held 4 bases outside the gene matches.

The V gene is TRBV20-1, the J gene TRBJ2-7; TRBD1 agrees at 7 bases. Sequenced sample: blood. This TCR was recovered from a woman in her twenties or thirties with Graves' hyperthyroidism. The CDR3 sequence is CSASRGQTYEQYF. DNA for the CDR3: TGCAGTGCTAGTAGGGGACAGACCTACGAGCAGTACTTC.